This T cell receptor (beta chain) was sequenced in a study of blood T cell repertoires in COVID-19. Across the whole study: From the United States, Italy and Spain came samples of acute and convalescent COVID-19. The cDNA or gDNA used as material had been derived from T cells, B-cell-depleted T cells, or PBMCs.

TCRdb's table, derived via immunoSEQ multiplex PCR, lists solely in-frame clones and lacks some. The sample lists fewer than 70,000 clones; approximately 91% were seen once. The sample was peripheral blood. The source is a woman aged 65 to 85 with active COVID-19.

Here the CDR3 reads CASVETGRDTQYF. Here the CDR3 DNA reads TGTGCCAGCGTGGAGACAGGGCGAGATACGCAGTATTTT. The chain employs TRBV6-6 and TRBJ2-3; 7 bases are a match to TRBD1. The CDR3 is made up of 13 amino acids. Germline lookup yields CDR1 MNHNY and CDR2 SVGAGI (reference sequence). V gave up 8 bases and J gave up 5 bases; unmatched junction bases: 7.